A few counts support the clone carrying this T cell receptor beta chain. These data belong to a study of blood T cell repertoires in COVID-19. Study overall: PBMCs, B-cell-depleted T cells, or T cells were the source of the cDNA or gDNA that made up the material.

Sequencing used immunoSEQ multiplex PCR; TCRdb keeps in-frame clones, though not all of them. The sample yields 35,000 to 50,000 clones, 80% to 90% seen once. The V end was cut by 2 bases, the J end by 4 bases, with 15 bases between. Germline lookup yields CDR1 SEHNR and CDR2 FQNEAQ (reference sequence). This CDR3 is 15 amino acids long. Material: peripheral blood. The sequence came from a woman in her 70s in a cohort sampled during active COVID-19. V usage is TRBV7-9 and J usage is TRBJ2-7; the D gene is possibly TRBD1 (5 bases). CDR3 DNA: TGTGCCAGCAGCTTATCCGACAGCCGTCCGTACGAGCAGTACTTC. It specifies CASSLSDSRPYEQYF.